In this sample, the clone carrying this T cell receptor (beta chain) turned up many times. Its target is unknown. Losses at the gene ends were 5 bases for V and 6 bases for J; bases not matched to a gene: 3. This CDR3 has 14 amino acids. Germline CDR1 and CDR2: MNHEY and SMNVEV (reference sequence). The data are from a study of T-cell reconstitution after alpha-beta-depleted transplantation in children. Preparing the TCRbeta library involved the use of unique molecular identifiers. One entry per CDR3 protein, called by TCRdb with MiXCR from the PCR reads. The sample shows approximately 800,000 distinct CDR3 sequences, about 15% of them seen only once. Findings and limits, study-wide: T cells produced anew were the main source of T-cell counts and diversity one year after transplant. After transplant, at about two months, alpha-beta T cells were reportedly derived from several hundred expanded graft clones. Some patients owed their high day-60 TCRbeta diversity to surviving recipient T cells and thymic progenitors.

The sequencing here drew on PBMCs, mostly from graft donor cells, taken 360 days after TCRalphabeta/CD19-depleted stem cell transplant. The chain couples TRBV27 to TRBJ2-1, with 11 bases fitting TRBD2. The clonotype comes from a male patient aged 10-17 years who had a stem cell transplant for acute lymphoblastic leukemia, so the T cells may come from the graft donor. Here the CDR3 reads CASSRLAGLNEQFF. CDR3 in DNA: TGTGCCAGCAGTCGACTAGCGGGGCTCAATGAGCAGTTCTTC.